The present T cell receptor beta chain was sequenced within a study of T-cell memory formation after mild COVID-19. The CDR3 loop spans 15 amino acids. V lost 0 bases, J lost 1 base, and 6 bases lay in between. The germline V gene encodes CDR1 LNHNV and CDR2 YYDKDF (reference sequence). MiXCR, run by TCRdb on the 5' RACE reads, gives a single entry per CDR3 protein. This sample has 400,000 to 450,000 distinct CDR3 sequences, with 15% to 20% found just once. This clonotype was detected a few times. The source is a man aged 18 to 35 who had mild COVID-19 (a few samples of this study predate the infection). Cell type and time point are not known. Material for sequencing was PBMCs or a T cell subset sorted from them (not recorded which). The rearrangement links TRBV15 to TRBJ2-2; D possibly corresponds to TRBD2 (6 bases). This chain's CDR3 is CATSRDSGNTGELFF. CDR3 sequence (DNA): TGTGCCACCAGCAGAGATAGCGGGAACACCGGGGAGCTGTTTTTT.